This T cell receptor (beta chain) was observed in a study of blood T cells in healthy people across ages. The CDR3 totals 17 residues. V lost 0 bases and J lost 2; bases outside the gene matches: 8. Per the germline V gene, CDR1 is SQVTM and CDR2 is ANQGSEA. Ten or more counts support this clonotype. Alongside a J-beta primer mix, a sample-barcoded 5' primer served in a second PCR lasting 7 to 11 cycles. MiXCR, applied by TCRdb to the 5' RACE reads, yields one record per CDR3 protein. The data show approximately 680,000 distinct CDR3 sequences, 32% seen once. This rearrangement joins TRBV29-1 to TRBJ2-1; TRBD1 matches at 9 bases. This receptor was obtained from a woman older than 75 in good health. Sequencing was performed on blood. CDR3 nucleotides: TGCAGCGTTGAAGATTGGGACAGGGTAACGGCCTACAATGAGCAGTTCTTC. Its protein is CSVEDWDRVTAYNEQFF.